What follows is one T cell receptor (beta chain) and its context. As yet, its antigen is unknown. The data were obtained in a study of a mutant IDH1 vaccine in newly diagnosed glioma. Study context: V12 occurred at week 35 and V13 at week 47.

Produced via immunoSEQ multiplex PCR; TCRdb's table is partial and in-frame only. The data contain 68,000 or so clones, 84% of them singletons. Time point meaning: week 35, safety follow-up. Every single dose of the vaccine, 300 ug of mutant IDH1 20-mer peptide, came with topical imiquimod. The donor cohort comprised cases of new WHO grade 3 or 4 IDH1-mutant, ATRX-lost astrocytoma. The CDR3 runs to 15 residues. Germline CDR1 reads SEHNR; CDR2 reads FQNEAQ (reference sequence). V trimming: 6 bases; J trimming: 1 base; junction bases outside the gene matches: 6. The clonotype comes from a man aged 18 to 30 with glioma. The sample here was PBMCs, taken from a glioma patient whose treatment included an IDH1 peptide vaccine. V usage is TRBV7-9 and J usage is TRBJ1-1, with TRBD1 identical over 9 bases. The CDR3 DNA reads as TGTGCCAGCAGGGGCTCGGGACAGGGGAACACTGAAGCTTTCTTT. This encodes CASRGSGQGNTEAFF.